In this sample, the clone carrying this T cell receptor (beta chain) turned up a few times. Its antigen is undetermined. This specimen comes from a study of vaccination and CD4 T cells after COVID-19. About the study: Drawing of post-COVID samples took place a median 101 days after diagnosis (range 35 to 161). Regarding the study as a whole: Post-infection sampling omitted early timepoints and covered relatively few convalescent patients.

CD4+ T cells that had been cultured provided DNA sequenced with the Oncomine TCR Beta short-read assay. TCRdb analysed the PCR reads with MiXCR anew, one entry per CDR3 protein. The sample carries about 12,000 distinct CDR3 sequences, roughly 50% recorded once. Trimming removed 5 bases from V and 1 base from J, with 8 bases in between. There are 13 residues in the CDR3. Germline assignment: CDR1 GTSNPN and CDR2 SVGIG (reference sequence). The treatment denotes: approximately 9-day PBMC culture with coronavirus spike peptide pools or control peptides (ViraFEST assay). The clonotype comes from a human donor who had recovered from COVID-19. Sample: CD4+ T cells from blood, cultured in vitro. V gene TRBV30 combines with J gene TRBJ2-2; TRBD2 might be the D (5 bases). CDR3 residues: CAWRRGNTGELFF. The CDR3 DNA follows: TGTGCCTGGCGACGGGGGAACACCGGGGAGCTGTTTTTT.